Following are 29 T cell receptor beta chains from one sample sequenced in a study of technical replicates of blood from four donors. Only in-frame clones appear in the TCRdb table, and some are missing; sequencing was by immunoSEQ multiplex PCR. The data show some 14,000 clones, more than 75% seen once. The material sequenced was PBMCs. The receptor source for this set is a human donor in good health.

This rearrangement joins TRBV28 to TRBJ1-5, with no clear D. Germline assignment: CDR1 MDHEN and CDR2 SYDVKM. V gave up 1 base and J gave up 5 bases, with 12 bases separating them. This CDR3 contains 15 residues. This CDR3 reads CASSLSAGYYQPQHF. The DNA for the CDR3 is TGTGCCAGCAGTTTATCGGCAGGCTATTATCAGCCCCAGCATTTT.

The chain recombines TRBV10-1 with TRBJ2-1; 8 bases are shared with TRBD1. The CDR3 length is 14 residues. Germline V gives CDR1 WNHNN, CDR2 SYGVQD (reference sequence). V was pared by 2 bases and J by 7 bases, with 4 bases of the junction left unmatched. CDR3 amino acids: CASSEPQGANEQFF. CDR3 nucleotides: TGCGCCAGCAGTGAGCCCCAGGGGGCAAATGAGCAGTTCTTC.

The chain couples TRBV10-1 to TRBJ2-3; TRBD1 aligns across 8 bases. This CDR3 has 14 amino acids. Germline assignment: CDR1 WNHNN and CDR2 SYGVQD (reference sequence). The V segment lost 3 bases and the J segment 5 bases; nucleotides outside the gene matches: 4. The CDR3 DNA follows: TGCGCCAGCAGTGACCACACAGGGGGAGATACGCAGTATTTT. Its translation: CASSDHTGGDTQYF.

The CDR3 DNA reads as TGTGCCAGCAGCCAGGGGAGTCAGCCCCAGCATTTT. Residues: CASSQGSQPQHF. The J gene is TRBJ1-5, the V gene TRBV16; D ambiguous. The V end was cut by 3 bases, the J end by 6 bases, with 6 bases between. The CDR3 sequence is 12 residues long. Germline CDR1 KGHSY, CDR2 FQNENV.

This clone showed up just a few times. The chain couples TRBV7-8 to TRBJ2-1, with TRBD2 matching over 10 bases. The V gene end was trimmed by 2 bases and the J gene end by 8 bases; junction bases not matched to a gene: 15. The CDR3 sequence is 18 residues long. Germline V lookup: CDR1 SGHVS, CDR2 FQNEAQ. The CDR3 loop reads CASSLTSPLAGVVDEQFF. CDR3 DNA sequence: TGTGCCAGCAGCTTAACCTCGCCTCTAGCGGGAGTGGTCGATGAGCAGTTCTTC.

The rearrangement joins TRBV19 to TRBJ1-2, with 7 bases matching TRBD1. The CDR3 length is 14 residues. CDR1 and CDR2 (germline): LNHDA, SQIVND (reference sequence). Germline trimming cut 8 bases from V and 7 bases from J; bases unmatched to any gene: 13. As DNA, the CDR3 is TGTGCCAGTGGGTCAATACAGGGGTATTTTGGCTACACCTTC. This translates into CASGSIQGYFGYTF. The whole variable domain, remainder taken from reference TRBV19 and TRBJ1-2, is DGGITQSPKYLFRKEGQNVTLSCEQNLNHDAMYWYRQDPGQGLRLIYYSQIVNDFQKGDIAEGYSVSREKKESFPLTVTSAQKNPTAFYLCASGSIQGYFGYTFGSGTRLTVV.

The chain uses TRBV7-9 and TRBJ2-3; D is perhaps TRBD1 (6 bases). Trimming removed 7 bases from V and 4 bases from J, with 15 bases in between. The CDR3 is 14 residues long. Germline lookup yields CDR1 SEHNR and CDR2 FQNEAQ (reference sequence). CDR3 in amino acids: CASTWGQLADTQYF. In DNA, the CDR3 is TGTGCCAGCACCTGGGGGCAGCTCGCAGATACGCAGTATTTT.

The chain joins TRBV6-5 to TRBJ1-2, with a possible D match to TRBD1 (5 bases). This CDR3 has 13 amino acids. Between the trimmed V and J ends, which lost 4 bases and 1 base, there was a span of 7 bases. Germline CDR1 MNHEY, CDR2 SVGAGI. The CDR3 loop reads CASSLTVNYGYTF. The CDR3 DNA reads TGTGCCAGCAGTTTGACAGTTAACTATGGCTACACCTTC.

This clone was seen once. The CDR3 here is CASSLVGGGQETQYF. The CDR3 DNA is TGCGCCAGCAGCTTGGTTGGGGGAGGGCAAGAGACCCAGTACTTC. The chain uses TRBV5-1 and TRBJ2-5; 7 nucleotides agree with TRBD2. CDR1 is SGHRS, CDR2 YFSETQ, per germline. The V gene end was trimmed by 0 bases and the J gene end by 2 bases; junction bases not matched to a gene: 4. The CDR3 covers 15 residues.

This clone is judged large. The J gene is TRBJ2-3, the V gene TRBV2; possible D gene TRBD2, 5 bases. Germline V gene data show CDR1 as SNHLY and CDR2 as FYNNEI. The CDR3 consists of 14 residues. V was clipped by 4 bases and J by 2 bases, with 10 bases between them. CDR3 protein: CASSAAETTDTQYF. CDR3 nucleotides: TGTGCCAGCAGTGCAGCGGAGACCACAGATACGCAGTATTTT.

This clone was observed a single time. This chain uses TRBV2 with TRBJ2-1; D possibly corresponds to TRBD1 (5 bases). Germline V gene data show CDR1 as SNHLY and CDR2 as FYNNEI. V shed 2 bases and J shed 7 bases, with 9 bases lying between them. CDR3 length: 13 amino acids. This chain's CDR3 is CASSEQGENEQFF. The CDR3 nucleotides read TGTGCCAGCAGTGAACAGGGTGAGAATGAGCAGTTCTTC.

The chain combines TRBV28 with TRBJ2-5, with D possibly matching TRBD2 (5 bases). Looked up from germline, CDR1 is MDHEN and CDR2 is SYDVKM. The germline V and J ends were trimmed by 3 bases and 5 bases, with 10 bases remaining between them. The CDR3 sequence is 13 residues long. For the CDR3, the DNA is TGTGCCAGCAGTTTCGGAGGTTCGGAGACCCAGTACTTC. It encodes CASSFGGSETQYF.

This chain links TRBV5-8 with TRBJ2-7, with TRBD2 as a possible D gene (6 bases). Germline assignment: CDR1 SGHTS and CDR2 YDEGEE. V lost 5 bases and J 6 bases, leaving 15 bases between the germline ends. This CDR3 spans 13 amino acids. CDR3 bases: TGTGCCAGCAGTCCCGGGACTCGCCGCGAGCAGTACTTC. It specifies CASSPGTRREQYF.

The chain is built from TRBV5-1 and TRBJ1-5; 9 bases are shared with TRBD1. J was trimmed by 5 bases and V by 0 bases; bases with no gene match: 6. There are 16 residues in the CDR3. Germline V lookup: CDR1 SGHRS, CDR2 YFSETQ. The CDR3, as DNA: TGCGCCAGCAGCTTGGATGGGACAGGGAAGGATCAGCCCCAGCATTTT. Amino acid sequence: CASSLDGTGKDQPQHF.

The chain uses TRBV4-1 and TRBJ2-2; 12 nucleotides agree with TRBD2. Trimming removed 0 bases from V and 8 bases from J; junction bases left unmatched: 1. Germline CDR1 reads MGHRA; CDR2 reads YSYEKL. This CDR3 contains 15 residues. CDR3 bases: TGCGCCAGCAGCCAAGAAACTAGCGGGAGGGGGGAGCTGTTTTTT. It encodes CASSQETSGRGELFF.

This clone appeared a few times. The chain uses TRBV29-1 and TRBJ1-1; maybe TRBD1 (6 bases). The CDR3 extends over 12 amino acids. V lost 2 bases, J lost 4 bases, and 8 bases lay in between. Germline CDR1 and CDR2: SQVTM and ANQGSEA. CDR3 region: CSVERGATEAFF. The CDR3 nucleotides read TGCAGCGTTGAACGGGGGGCCACTGAAGCTTTCTTT.

The chain employs TRBV5-1 and TRBJ1-1, with D tentatively TRBD1 (5 bases). The CDR3 contains 15 residues. Deletions cut 0 bases from V and 1 base from J, with 10 bases between. Germline V lookup: CDR1 SGHRS, CDR2 YFSETQ. CDR3 in amino acids: CASSLVPGGNTEAFF. Written as DNA, the CDR3 is TGCGCCAGCAGCTTGGTCCCCGGGGGGAACACTGAAGCTTTCTTT.

The rearrangement joins TRBV11-3 to TRBJ2-2; D not resolved. This CDR3 contains 15 residues. Trimming cost V 5 bases and J 3 bases, with 13 bases left between them. Germline CDR1 reads SGHNT; CDR2 reads YENEEA. Here the CDR3 DNA reads TGTGCCAGCAGCAAATACCCCGAGGACACCGGGGAGCTGTTTTTT. Its translation: CASSKYPEDTGELFF.

This chain uses TRBV18 with TRBJ1-2; 7 bases match TRBD1. The CDR3 is 16 residues long. Looked up from germline, CDR1 is KGHSH and CDR2 is LQKENI. V lost 5 bases to trimming and J lost 7 bases; unmatched junction nucleotides: 16. In nucleotides, the CDR3 is TGTGCCAGCTCATCCGGGACAGTGCGACCTATGCTTGGCTACACCTTC. Amino acids: CASSSGTVRPMLGYTF.

In its sample, this clone was seen a few times. The chain is built from TRBV28 and TRBJ2-7; possible D gene TRBD2, 6 bases. In germline, CDR1 is MDHEN, CDR2 SYDVKM. CDR3 size: 14 residues. Trimming pared 2 bases from V and 0 bases from J, leaving 8 bases between. CDR3 coding DNA: TGTGCCAGCAGTTTAGGGGGGACCTCCTACGAGCAGTACTTC. Translation gives CASSLGGTSYEQYF.

This chain uses TRBV27 with TRBJ1-4, with D maybe TRBD1 (6 bases). The CDR3 runs 14 residues. In germline, CDR1 is MNHEY, CDR2 SMNVEV (reference sequence). Trimming cost V 5 bases and J 10 bases, with 17 bases left between them. CDR3 bases: TGTGCCAGCAGTCTGAGGTCCCGGGGGGCAAAACTGTTTTTT. Translation gives CASSLRSRGAKLFF.

The chain couples TRBV7-9 to TRBJ2-3; 10 nucleotides align to TRBD2. The CDR3 length is 15 residues. Germline loops: CDR1 SEHNR, CDR2 FQNEAQ (reference sequence). The junction had 4 bases not matched to a gene; V was cut back by 6 bases and J by 1 base. This CDR3 is CASSPGTSGTDTQYF. Here the CDR3 DNA reads TGTGCCAGCAGTCCCGGGACTAGCGGCACAGATACGCAGTATTTT.

This clone showed up just once. This chain connects TRBV5-1 to TRBJ2-3; D perhaps matches TRBD2 (6 bases). V lost 3 bases to trimming and J lost 4 bases, with 18 bases between them. CDR1 is SGHRS, CDR2 YFSETQ, per germline. The CDR3 sequence is 16 residues long. The CDR3 bases are TGCGCCAGCAGCTCAGGGTCGGGGGAGCATGCAGATACGCAGTATTTT. It specifies CASSSGSGEHADTQYF.

The rearrangement uses TRBV21-1 and TRBJ2-3; the DNA was not compared with TRBD1, the D call given in the table. TRBV21-1 counts as a pseudogene. This CDR3 contains 15 residues. CDR3 nucleotide sequence: TGTGCCAGCAGCAAACGACACCGAAGCACAGATACGCAGTATTTT. It encodes CASSKRHRSTDTQYF.

J is TRBJ2-1 and V is TRBV30; 16 bases are shared with TRBD2. The CDR3 loop spans 15 amino acids. Germline V lookup: CDR1 GTSNPN, CDR2 SVGIG (reference sequence). Unmatched junction bases numbered 8, after V lost 3 bases and J lost 12 bases. CDR3 sequence (DNA): TGTGCCTGGAGCGAGGGGACTAGCGGGAGGGCCTGGCAGTTCTTC. This gives the protein CAWSEGTSGRAWQFF.

This clone has only one observation. The V gene is TRBV5-1, the J gene TRBJ1-6; 7 nucleotides match TRBD1. Germline CDR1 reads SGHRS; CDR2 reads YFSETQ. The CDR3 runs to 16 residues. Trimming at V came to 0 bases and at J to 6 bases, leaving 6 bases not matched to a gene. CDR3 residues: CASSLELGTVNSPLHF. In DNA, the CDR3 is TGCGCCAGCAGCTTGGAGTTGGGGACAGTTAATTCACCCCTCCACTTT.

This CDR3 reads CASSLLEGKLFF. CDR3 coding DNA: TGTGCCAGCAGCCTATTAGAGGGAAAACTGTTTTTT. The J gene is TRBJ1-4, the V gene TRBV28; the D is unclear. There are 12 residues in the CDR3. CDR1 is MDHEN, CDR2 SYDVKM, per germline. Trimming cost V 6 bases and J 10 bases, with 12 bases left between them.

In its sample, this clone was seen a few times. The chain joins TRBV4-2 to TRBJ1-4; 8 bases fit TRBD1. The V segment lost 0 bases and the J segment 15 bases; nucleotides outside the gene matches: 12. Germline CDR1 reads LGHNA; CDR2 reads YNFKEQ. CDR3 length: 15 amino acids. CDR3: CASSQEGTQGGRMFF. CDR3 nucleotide sequence: TGTGCCAGCAGCCAAGAGGGGACACAGGGGGGAAGGATGTTTTTT.

The chain joins TRBV28 to TRBJ2-1, with 7 bases that match TRBD2. CDR1 is MDHEN and CDR2 is SYDVKM in the germline V gene. Trimming removed 3 bases from V and 6 bases from J; junction bases left unmatched: 11. The CDR3 sequence is 16 residues long. The chain's CDR3 is CASSFSYQAGINEQFF. The CDR3 DNA is TGTGCCAGCAGTTTTTCTTATCAAGCGGGAATCAATGAGCAGTTCTTC.